The present entry profiles one T cell receptor beta chain with its context. The antigen is unknown. The trim removed 9 bases at V and 2 bases at J, leaving 6 bases unmatched. Germline CDR1 is SNHLY and CDR2 is FYNNEI. The CDR3 is 14 residues long. This specimen belongs to a study of long-term antiretroviral therapy in people with HIV. Broader study findings: Clones showing expansion before ART dominated the repertoire at all time points. Participants lacked recorded data on ART adherence, viral resistance or therapy changes.

All participants with HIV were treated in the United States. Running of the v3.0 immunoSEQ assay took place at survey level. Produced via immunoSEQ multiplex PCR; TCRdb's table is partial and in-frame only. The sample holds 25,000 to 35,000 clones, more than 85% seen once. The source was unsorted PBMCs, collected 5.3 years after starting antiretroviral therapy. The J gene is TRBJ1-3, the V gene TRBV2; 8 positions match TRBD1. The TCR originated in a man aged 50 or older with HIV. The CDR3 loop reads CASTGQGAGNTIYF. CDR3 nucleotide sequence: TGTGCCAGTACTGGACAGGGAGCTGGAAACACCATATATTTT.